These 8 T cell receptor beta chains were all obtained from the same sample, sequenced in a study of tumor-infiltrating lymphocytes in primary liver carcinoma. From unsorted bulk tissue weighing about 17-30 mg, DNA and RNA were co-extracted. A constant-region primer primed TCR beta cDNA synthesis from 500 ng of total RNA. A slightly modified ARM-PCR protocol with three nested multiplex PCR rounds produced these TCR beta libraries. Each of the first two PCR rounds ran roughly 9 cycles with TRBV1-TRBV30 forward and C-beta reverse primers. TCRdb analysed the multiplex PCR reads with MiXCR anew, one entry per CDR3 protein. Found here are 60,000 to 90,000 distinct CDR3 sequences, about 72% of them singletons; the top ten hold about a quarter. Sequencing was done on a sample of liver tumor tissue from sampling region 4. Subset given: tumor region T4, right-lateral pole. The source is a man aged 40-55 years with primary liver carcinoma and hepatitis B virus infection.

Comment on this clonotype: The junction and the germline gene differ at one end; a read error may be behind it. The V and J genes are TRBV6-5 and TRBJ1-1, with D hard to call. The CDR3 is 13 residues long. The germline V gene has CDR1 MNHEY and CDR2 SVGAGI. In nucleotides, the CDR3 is TGTGCCAGCAGTTCCCCATTGAACACTGAAGTTTTCTTT. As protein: CASSSPLNTEVFF.

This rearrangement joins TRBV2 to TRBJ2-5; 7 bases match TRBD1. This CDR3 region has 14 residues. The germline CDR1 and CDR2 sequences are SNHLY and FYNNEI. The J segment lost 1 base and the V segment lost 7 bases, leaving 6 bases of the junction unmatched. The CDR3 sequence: CASTDRAPQETQYF. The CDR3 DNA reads TGTGCCAGCACTGACAGGGCACCCCAAGAGACCCAGTACTTC.

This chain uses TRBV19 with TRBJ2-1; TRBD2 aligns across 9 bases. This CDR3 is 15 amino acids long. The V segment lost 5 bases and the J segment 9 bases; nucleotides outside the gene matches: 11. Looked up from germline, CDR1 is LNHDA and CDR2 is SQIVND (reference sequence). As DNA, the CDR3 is TGTGCCAGTAGTGGGTATAGCGGGAGCTTACCTGAGCAGTTCTTC. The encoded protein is CASSGYSGSLPEQFF. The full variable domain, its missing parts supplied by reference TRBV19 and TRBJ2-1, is DGGITQSPKYLFRKEGQNVTLSCEQNLNHDAMYWYRQDPGQGLRLIYYSQIVNDFQKGDIAEGYSVSREKKESFPLTVTSAQKNPTAFYLCASSGYSGSLPEQFFGPGTRLTVL.

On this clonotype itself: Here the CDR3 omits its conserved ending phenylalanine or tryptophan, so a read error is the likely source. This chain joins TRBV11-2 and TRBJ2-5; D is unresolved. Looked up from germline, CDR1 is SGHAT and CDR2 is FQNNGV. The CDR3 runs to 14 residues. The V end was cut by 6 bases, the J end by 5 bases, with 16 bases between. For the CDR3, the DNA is TGTGCCAGCAGTCCCGACATCGACGGGGAGACCCAGTACTCC. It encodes CASSPDIDGETQYS.

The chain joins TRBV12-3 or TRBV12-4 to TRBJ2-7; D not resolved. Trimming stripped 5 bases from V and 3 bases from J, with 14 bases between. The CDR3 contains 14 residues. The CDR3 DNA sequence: TGTGCCAGCAGTGGCCCCCGACGGCACTACGAGCAGTACTTC. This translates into CASSGPRRHYEQYF.

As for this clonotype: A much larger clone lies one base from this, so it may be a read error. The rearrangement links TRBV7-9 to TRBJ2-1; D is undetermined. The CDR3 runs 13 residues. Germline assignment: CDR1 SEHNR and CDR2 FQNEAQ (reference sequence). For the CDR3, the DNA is TGTGCCAGCAGCGGTGGGGTCTACAAAGAGCAGTTCTTC. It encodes CASSGGVYKEQFF.

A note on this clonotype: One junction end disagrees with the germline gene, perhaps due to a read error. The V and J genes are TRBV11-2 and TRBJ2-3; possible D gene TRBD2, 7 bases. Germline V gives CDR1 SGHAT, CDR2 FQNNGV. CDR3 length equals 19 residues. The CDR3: CADRTPRGGRPTSTDTRYF. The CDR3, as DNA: TGTGCCGACAGGACTCCCCGAGGCGGGAGACCTACTAGCACAGATACGCGGTATTTT.

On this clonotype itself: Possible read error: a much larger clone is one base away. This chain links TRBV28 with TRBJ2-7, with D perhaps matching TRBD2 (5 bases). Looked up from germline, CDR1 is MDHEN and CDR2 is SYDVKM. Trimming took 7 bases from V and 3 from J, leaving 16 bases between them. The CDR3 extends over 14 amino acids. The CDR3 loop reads CASTRGADHYEQYF. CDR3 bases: TGTGCCAGCACCCGGGGAGCGGACCACTACGAGCAGTACTTC.